The entry that follows covers one T cell receptor (beta chain) sequence. The antigen is not known. As to time point: blood 4 weeks post-SBRT, at nephrectomy. This sample's treatment: 15 Gy SBRT to primary tumor, nephrectomy 4 weeks later. Nephrectomy followed 15 Gy stereotactic body radiation by 4 weeks. After SBRT, blood was collected at 2 and 4 weeks, plus baseline. Sequenced by immunoSEQ multiplex PCR; TCRdb stores in-frame clones only, minus some. The data hold about 100,000 clones, with roughly 82% observed a single time. The CDR3 sequence is 13 residues long. Trimming took 8 bases from V and 5 from J; bases not matched to a gene: 6. Germline-derived CDR1 and CDR2 are SSHAT and FNYEAQ (reference sequence). The sample is drawn from a study of radiation and T cells in renal cell carcinoma. General study points: From baseline, blood top tumor clonotypes peaked at 2 weeks post-radiation. Without pretreatment biopsies, baseline tumor clonotype presence was undetermined.

The sample was blood, taken from a patient whose treatment included radiotherapy and nephrectomy. The chain carries TRBV7-7 and TRBJ2-5, with 9 bases that match TRBD1. The receptor was derived from a man in his 60s with renal cell carcinoma. This CDR3 reads CASGTGRGETQYF. The CDR3 bases are TGTGCCAGCGGGACAGGGAGAGGCGAGACCCAGTACTTC.